This T cell receptor beta chain was sequenced during a study of blood T cell repertoires in COVID-19. Study-level information: The United States, Italy and Spain were the sources of the acute and convalescent COVID-19 samples. T cells, B-cell-depleted T cells, or PBMCs provided the cDNA or gDNA that served as material.

This CDR3 spans 16 amino acids. Authors' methods: Reference gene primers were amplified, and this amplification served to estimate nucleated cell counts. Measured with immunoSEQ multiplex PCR; TCRdb has only the in-frame clones, and not every one. V, J and clone size were drawn from that table, and D and trimming were deduced from the DNA. The table has around 75,000 clones, around nine tenths seen once. The receptor's source is a human donor in a cohort sampled during active COVID-19. J is TRBJ2-7 and V is TRBV21-1; the D call TRBD1 from the table was never checked on the DNA. TRBV21-1 is a pseudogene locus. Sample: peripheral blood. In DNA form, the CDR3 reads TGTGCCAGCAGTGAAGGAACGACAGGGTTTACCTACGAGCAGTACTTC. Its protein product is CASSEGTTGFTYEQYF.